This is a list of T cell receptor beta chains from one sample in a study of a mutant IDH1 vaccine in newly diagnosed glioma. Only in-frame clones appear in the TCRdb table, and some are missing; sequencing was by immunoSEQ multiplex PCR. The table records 45,000 to 70,000 clones, 75% to 95% of them present only once. The material was PBMCs, obtained from a glioma patient treated with radiotherapy, temozolomide or both. Every receptor here comes from a man between 45 and 60 years old with glioma. Each CDR3 is given with its conserved first and last residue. A D gene is named only where the DNA matches it firmly. Clone size appears in some rows only: once, few, many, or a class for an expanded clone.

>TRBV4-2|TRBD2|-|TRBJ2-1
TGTGCCAGCAGCCCTCGTGCGGGGGGGGCTAAAAATGAGCAGTTCTTC
CASSPRAGGAKNEQFF
>TRBV4-3|-|few|TRBJ1-5
TGCGCCAGCAGCCAAGATTTGAAGGGGAACCAGCCCCAGCATTTT
CASSQDLKGNQPQHF
>TRBV9|-|-|TRBJ2-7
TGTGCCAGCAGCCCTAAGGCAGGGGTTTACGAGCAGTACTTC
CASSPKAGVYEQYF
>TRBV7-9|TRBD1|-|TRBJ1-6
TGTGCCAGCAGCCCGGACTCAGGGGGGGTAGGATCACCCCTCCACTTT
CASSPDSGGVGSPLHF
>TRBV6-1|TRBD1|-|TRBJ1-4
TGTGCCAGCAGGGACCCCGGGACAGGGTTAGGAAAACTGTTTTTT
CASRDPGTGLGKLFF
>TRBV25-1|TRBD2|-|TRBJ2-1
TGTGCCAGCAGTACAACTAGCGGGGGCTTGGGCGAGCAGTTCTTC
CASSTTSGGLGEQFF
>TRBV4-1|-|-|TRBJ2-7
TGCGCCAGCAGCCAAGGGGCGGGACAAAGCTACGAGCAGTACTTC
CASSQGAGQSYEQYF
>TRBV7-9|-|-|TRBJ1-1
TGTGCCAGCTACGCCACGGGTCCCCGCACTGAAGCTTTCTTT
CASYATGPRTEAFF
>TRBV5-6|-|-|TRBJ1-2
TGTGCCAGCAGGCCCACCAATCCGGGGTACTATGGCTACACCTTC
CASRPTNPGYYGYTF
>TRBV7-9|TRBD1|-|TRBJ1-2
TGTGCCAGCAGCTTAGGACAGGGGGCGTTCGACTATGGCTACACCTTC
CASSLGQGAFDYGYTF
>TRBV6-1|-|-|TRBJ1-5
TGTGCCAGCAGTGAGGGGGACATCAGTCAGCCCCAGCATTTT
CASSEGDISQPQHF
>TRBV5-4|-|-|TRBJ2-1
TGTGCCAGCAGCTTGGTCTCAGTTAATGAGCAGTTCTTC
CASSLVSVNEQFF
>TRBV14|-|once|TRBJ1-5
TGTGCCAGCAGCCAACAGGGGCGGCAGCCCCAGCATTTT
CASSQQGRQPQHF
>TRBV9|-|-|TRBJ2-5
TGTGCCAGCAGCGTTTTTCCTGAAGAGACCCAGTACTTC
CASSVFPEETQYF
>TRBV10-3|TRBD1|-|TRBJ2-7
TGTGCCATCAGATCCGGGACAGGGGTGTACGAGCAGTACTTC
CAIRSGTGVYEQYF